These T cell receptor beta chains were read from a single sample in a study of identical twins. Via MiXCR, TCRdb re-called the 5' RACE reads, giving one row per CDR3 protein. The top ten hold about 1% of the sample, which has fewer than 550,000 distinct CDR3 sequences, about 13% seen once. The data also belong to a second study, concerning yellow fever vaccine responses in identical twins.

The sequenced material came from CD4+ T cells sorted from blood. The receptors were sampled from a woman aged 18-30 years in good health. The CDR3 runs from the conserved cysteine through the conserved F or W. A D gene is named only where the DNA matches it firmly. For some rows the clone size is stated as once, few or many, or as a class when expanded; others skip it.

TGTGCCAGCAGCTTTTCTGGGGGCGGAGAGACCCAGTACTTC	CASSFSGGGETQYF	TRBV11-2	TRBJ2-5	NA	many
TGCGCCAGCAGCCAAGATGGCCTAGTGGGGTACAATGAGCAGTTCTTC	CASSQDGLVGYNEQFF	TRBV4-3	TRBJ2-1	NA	many
TGTGCCAGCAACGACAAGTTTACGGGACTAGCGTTCCTCCAAGAGACCCAGTACTTC	CASNDKFTGLAFLQETQYF	TRBV5-6	TRBJ2-5	TRBD2	NA
TGCAGTGCTGGGGACAGGAAAAGGAGCACAGATACGCAGTATTTT	CSAGDRKRSTDTQYF	TRBV20-1	TRBJ2-3	TRBD1	few
TGCGCCAGCAGCATGCAGGGTTCTGGGGAGCTGTTTTTT	CASSMQGSGELFF	TRBV5-1	TRBJ2-2	NA	NA
TGTGCCAGCAGCTTGGGAGTGTGGGCACCGAACACCGGGGAGCTGTTTTTT	CASSLGVWAPNTGELFF	TRBV5-5	TRBJ2-2	NA	NA
TGTGCCAGCAGCCCGATCTCCAGGGAGCTGTTTTTT	CASSPISRELFF	TRBV3-1	TRBJ2-2	NA	NA
TGTGCCTGGAGCCATTGGACAGGGGACAAGGATACGCAGTATTTT	CAWSHWTGDKDTQYF	TRBV30	TRBJ2-3	TRBD1	once
TGTGCCACTACTCCAAACGGACTAGCGGGAAGTGTGCAGTACTTC	CATTPNGLAGSVQYF	TRBV6-2/TRBV6-3	TRBJ2-7	TRBD2	few
TGTGCCAGCAGCTTAGCCCCTAACTATGGCTACACCTTC	CASSLAPNYGYTF	TRBV7-2	TRBJ1-2	NA	NA
TGTGCCAGCGGCTCACAACCTGGCGGTGAAAAACTGTTTTTT	CASGSQPGGEKLFF	TRBV2	TRBJ1-4	NA	few
TGTGCCATCAGCATACAAGCGGGGGTTTACAATGAGCAGTTCTTC	CAISIQAGVYNEQFF	TRBV10-3	TRBJ2-1	TRBD2	NA
TGTGCCAGCAGCCTGGAGAACGGGCCCCAGCATTTT	CASSLENGPQHF	TRBV7-9	TRBJ1-5	NA	few
TGCAGCGTTGATCTCGCGTCCGGAGGAGCTTTCTTT	CSVDLASGGAFF	TRBV29-1	TRBJ1-1	NA	NA
TGTGCCAGCAGCAAAGGATACGAGCAGTACTTC	CASSKGYEQYF	TRBV6-5	TRBJ2-7	NA	many
TGCAGTGCTACAGGGTTAATTGGCTCCTACGAGCAGTACTTC	CSATGLIGSYEQYF	TRBV20-1	TRBJ2-7	NA	NA
TGTGCCAGCAGCCCTATCCCCTTTAGCGGCCGCGGGGAGCTGTTTTTT	CASSPIPFSGRGELFF	TRBV28	TRBJ2-2	NA	NA